These 6 T cell receptor beta chains share one sample of origin, sequenced in a study of monozygotic twins with inflammatory bowel disease. With the 5' RACE reads reprocessed, TCRdb shows one record per CDR3 protein and no DNA. The sample totals 300,000 to 350,000 distinct CDR3 sequences; its top ten clones hold around 2%. Sequencing input: blood. The origin of the receptors is a human donor with ulcerative colitis or Crohn's disease, or a healthy co-twin of an affected twin (not recorded which).

The chain employs TRBV3-1 and TRBJ2-2. CDR1 and CDR2 from the germline V gene are LGHDT and YNNKEL (reference sequence). The CDR3 is 15 amino acids. CDR3: CASSQGAMNTGELFF.

This chain links TRBV20-1 with TRBJ2-7; TCRdb calls TRBD2, which cannot be checked without DNA. Per the germline V gene, CDR1 is DFQATT and CDR2 is SNEGSKA (reference sequence). The CDR3 extends over 14 amino acids. The CDR3 reads CSAAGRLTRYEQYF.

The V gene is TRBV28, the J gene TRBJ2-1; the D call from TCRdb, TRBD2, cannot be confirmed without DNA. Germline-derived CDR1 and CDR2 are MDHEN and SYDVKM. This CDR3 is 16 amino acids long. The CDR3 sequence: CASSLTQGLRVNEQFF.

The genes are TRBV29-1 and TRBJ2-5; TCRdb's D call of TRBD1 is untestable without DNA. Germline CDR1 and CDR2: SQVTM and ANQGSEA. This CDR3 has 14 residues. The CDR3 spells CSVDGTGGSETQYF.

This sequence joins TRBV10-3 and TRBJ2-2; the TCRdb D gene call, TRBD2, has no DNA to confirm it. This CDR3 has 12 amino acids. Germline V gene sequence: CDR1 ENHRY, CDR2 SYGVKD. This CDR3 is CAILASTGELFF.

The chain uses TRBV20-1 and TRBJ2-7; lacking DNA, the TRBD1 call made by TCRdb goes unchecked. This CDR3 comprises 18 residues. In germline, CDR1 is DFQATT, CDR2 SNEGSKA (reference sequence). The CDR3 here is CSASSPGDRRSTAYEQYF.